This T cell receptor (beta chain) was captured in a study of cytomegalovirus exposure and HLA in healthy donors. Study-wide results and limits: Reportedly, cytomegalovirus status was diagnosed with high sensitivity and specificity.

The CDR3 extends over 16 amino acids. V dropped 0 bases and J dropped 6 bases, with 15 bases sitting between them. Germline CDR1 and CDR2: SGHRS and YFSETQ. Profiling relied on immunoSEQ multiplex PCR, and the TCRdb table lists in-frame clones only, not all of them. Counted here are 100,000 to 120,000 clones, about 85% occurring once; the ten biggest clones make up roughly 3%. Notes on this clone: Its antigen is as yet unknown.

The chain employs TRBV5-1 and TRBJ2-2; D perhaps matches TRBD1 (6 bases). This receptor was identified in a young woman in good health and CMV-seronegative. The sequencing input was PBMCs. CDR3 sequence: CASSLGGPGNSGELFF. The CDR3 DNA is TGCGCCAGCAGCTTGGGGGGGCCAGGGAATTCCGGGGAGCTGTTTTTT.